Presented here are 26 T cell receptor beta chains from one specimen sequenced in a study of shared clonotypes between healthy human individuals. Profiling relied on immunoSEQ multiplex PCR, and the TCRdb table lists in-frame clones only, not all of them. The sample consists of about 1 million clones, approximately 76% of them appearing once. The sequenced sample consisted of memory CD4+ T cells sorted from blood. Subset here: CD45RA-negative fraction. Receptors originate from a man aged 18 to 29 in good health.

The chain carries TRBV5-1 and TRBJ1-4; D uncertain. The V and J ends lost 4 bases and 4 bases respectively, with 11 bases between them. This CDR3 is built from 14 residues. Germline CDR1 SGHRS, CDR2 YFSETQ. The CDR3 region is CASSPWTVNEKLFF. CDR3 DNA: TGCGCCAGCAGCCCTTGGACGGTTAATGAAAAACTGTTTTTT.

This clone appeared many times. The V gene is TRBV30, the J gene TRBJ2-6, with 10 bases lining up with TRBD1. The junction had 7 bases not matched to a gene; V was cut back by 0 bases and J by 2 bases. The CDR3 covers 18 residues. CDR1 and CDR2 (germline): GTSNPN, SVGIG (reference sequence). The CDR3 coding sequence is TGTGCCTGGAGTGTCCTCTGGGACAGGGGTACTGGGGCCAACGTCCTGACTTTC. Its translation is CAWSVLWDRGTGANVLTF.

The chain combines TRBV2 with TRBJ2-3; D is possibly TRBD1 (7 bases). Between the trimmed V and J ends, which lost 7 bases and 10 bases, there was a span of 24 bases. The CDR3 covers 15 residues. Germline V gives CDR1 SNHLY, CDR2 FYNNEI. The CDR3: CASTQGDSVGRAQYF. For the CDR3, the DNA is TGTGCCAGCACCCAGGGGGACTCTGTCGGTCGGGCGCAGTATTTT.

The gene calls are TRBV4-1 and TRBJ2-1; 11 bases are shared with TRBD2. V shed 4 bases and J 6 bases; nucleotides not matched to a gene: 11. Germline V gene sequence: CDR1 MGHRA, CDR2 YSYEKL. The CDR3 totals 17 residues. CDR3 sequence: CASSPLTLAGAGNEQFF. CDR3 sequence (DNA): TGCGCCAGCAGCCCTTTAACACTAGCGGGGGCTGGCAATGAGCAGTTCTTC.

J is TRBJ2-3 and V is TRBV11-2; 7 bases match TRBD2. CDR3 length: 16 amino acids. Germline lookup yields CDR1 SGHAT and CDR2 FQNNGV. V shed 5 bases, J shed 2 bases, and the junction held 10 bases outside the gene matches. CDR3 loop: CASSIGSSGPTDTQYF. CDR3 bases: TGTGCCAGCAGCATAGGATCTAGCGGACCCACAGATACGCAGTATTTT.

This clone was seen only a few times. This chain uses TRBV5-4 with TRBJ2-1, with D tentatively TRBD2 (6 bases). With 4 bases removed from V and 6 bases from J, the gap between germline ends came to 14 bases. Germline CDR1 is SGHNT and CDR2 is YYREEE (reference sequence). The CDR3 contains 14 residues. Here the CDR3 reads CASSPRSEGNEQFF. CDR3 DNA: TGTGCCAGCAGCCCAAGATCGGAGGGCAATGAGCAGTTCTTC.

The V call is TRBV5-6, the J call TRBJ2-7; no reliable D call. CDR1 SGHDT and CDR2 YYEEEE come from the germline V gene. V lost 1 base and J lost 2, with 10 bases in between. The CDR3 runs 14 residues. The CDR3 DNA reads TGTGCCAGCAGCTTGATGCAAAAGCCCTACGAGCAGTACTTC. Its translation is CASSLMQKPYEQYF.

The chain uses TRBV6-6 and TRBJ1-5; 7 bases match TRBD1. The V gene's germline CDR1 is MNHNY and CDR2 SVGAGI (reference sequence). The V segment lost 6 bases and the J segment 3 bases; nucleotides outside the gene matches: 8. The CDR3 has 15 residues. CDR3 region: CASSPTTGPNQPQHF. DNA of the CDR3: TGTGCCAGCAGCCCGACGACAGGGCCCAATCAGCCCCAGCATTTT.

Regarding this clone: Other DNA variants within this sample encode the same CDR3. The chain has TRBV11-2 and TRBJ2-7; 9 positions match TRBD1. V shed 5 bases and J 0 bases; nucleotides not matched to a gene: 2. Germline assignment: CDR1 SGHAT and CDR2 FQNNGV. The CDR3 runs 14 residues. CDR3 sequence: CASSPGQGSYEQYF. The CDR3 DNA sequence: TGTGCCAGCAGCCCGGGACAGGGCTCCTACGAGCAGTACTTC.

V is TRBV2 and J is TRBJ2-7; D is uncertain. Germline-derived CDR1 and CDR2 are SNHLY and FYNNEI. V was cut by 3 bases and J by 6 bases, with 12 bases left in between. The CDR3 runs to 13 residues. CDR3 loop: CASSEEKHGEQYF. CDR3 nucleotides: TGTGCCAGCAGTGAGGAGAAGCACGGCGAGCAGTACTTC.

J is TRBJ2-1 and V is TRBV7-2; the match to TRBD2 covers 12 bases. This CDR3 contains 14 residues. J gave up 8 bases and V 6 bases, and 5 bases lay outside the gene matches. The V gene's germline CDR1 is SGHTA and CDR2 FQGNSA. The CDR3 DNA reads TGTGCCAGCAGAGCCGGACTAGCGGGACATGAGCAGTTCTTC. Translating gives CASRAGLAGHEQFF. The full variable domain, with the rest looked up from reference TRBV7-2 and TRBJ2-1, is GAGVSQSPSNKVTEKGKDVELRCDPISGHTALYWYRQSLGQGLEFLIYFQGNSAPDKSGLPSDRFSAERTGGSVSTLTIQRTQQEDSAVYLCASRAGLAGHEQFFGPGTRLTVL.

The rearrangement uses TRBV2 and TRBJ2-3; 8 positions match TRBD2. CDR3 length equals 14 residues. The trim removed 7 bases at V and 5 bases at J, leaving 8 bases unmatched. Germline loops: CDR1 SNHLY, CDR2 FYNNEI. The CDR3 sequence is CASNLRGGLDTQYF. The CDR3, as DNA: TGTGCCAGCAATCTCCGGGGGGGCCTAGATACGCAGTATTTT.

The chain is built from TRBV5-1 and TRBJ2-7; D remains ambiguous. Trimming took 4 bases from V and 3 from J, leaving 8 bases between them. Germline V lookup: CDR1 SGHRS, CDR2 YFSETQ. There are 12 residues in the CDR3. The CDR3: CASSPTDYEQYF. The CDR3 DNA sequence: TGCGCCAGCAGCCCGACGGACTACGAGCAGTACTTC.

This chain connects TRBV7-2 to TRBJ2-1; TRBD1 is a possible D gene (5 bases). The V gene lost 7 bases and the J gene lost 6 bases, with 16 bases spanning the gap. In germline, CDR1 is SGHTA, CDR2 FQGNSA. CDR3 length: 14 residues. The CDR3, as DNA: TGTGCCAGCATCCAACAGGCCCCCCGCAATGAGCAGTTCTTC. This encodes CASIQQAPRNEQFF.

This chain connects TRBV5-1 to TRBJ2-5, with D maybe TRBD2 (6 bases). V lost 4 bases and J 0 bases, leaving 10 bases between the germline ends. CDR1 is SGHRS and CDR2 is YFSETQ in the germline V gene. CDR3 length equals 14 residues. The CDR3 nucleotides read TGCGCCAGCAGCATGGGGGACTACCAAGAGACCCAGTACTTC. Its translation is CASSMGDYQETQYF. Supplemented by reference TRBV5-1 and TRBJ2-5, the full variable domain reads KAGVTQTPRYLIKTRGQQVTLSCSPISGHRSVSWYQQTPGQGLQFLFEYFSETQRNKGNFPGRFSGRQFSNSRSEMNVSTLELGDSALYLCASSMGDYQETQYFGPGTRLLVL.

The rearrangement links TRBV5-1 to TRBJ2-2, with 7 bases that match TRBD1. Germline-derived CDR1 and CDR2 are SGHRS and YFSETQ. This CDR3 has 15 amino acids. Trimming cost V 0 bases and J 3 bases; bases outside gene matches: 2. The CDR3 loop is CASSLDRGDTGELFF. The CDR3 nucleotides read TGCGCCAGCAGCTTGGACAGGGGTGACACCGGGGAGCTGTTTTTT.

This clone was counted only a few times. Other nucleotide sequences in the sample specify the same CDR3. This chain links TRBV19 with TRBJ1-5; D possibly corresponds to TRBD1 (5 bases). The CDR3 contains 15 residues. Germline values: CDR1 LNHDA, CDR2 SQIVND (reference sequence). Between the trimmed V and J ends, which lost 5 bases and 0 bases, there was a span of 11 bases. The CDR3 sequence is CASSVTGDSNQPQHF. The CDR3 DNA is TGTGCCAGTAGTGTCACAGGAGATAGCAATCAGCCCCAGCATTTT.

The genes are TRBV14 and TRBJ1-1, with 7 bases fitting TRBD1. V was clipped by 3 bases and J by 7 bases; unmatched bases: 8. CDR3 length: 14 amino acids. CDR1 is SGHDN and CDR2 is FVKESK in the germline V gene. For the CDR3, the DNA is TGTGCCAGCAGCCACGTAGGGGGACAGTTTGAAGCTTTCTTT. Its protein product is CASSHVGGQFEAFF.

The chain joins TRBV5-6 to TRBJ1-2, with unresolved D. Between the trimmed V and J ends, which lost 4 bases and 7 bases, there was a span of 23 bases. The germline V gene has CDR1 SGHDT and CDR2 YYEEEE. The CDR3 runs 16 residues. In DNA form, the CDR3 reads TGTGCCAGCAGCCCCCCGCTGAAGAATGGGTACAGTGGCTACACCTTC. Residues: CASSPPLKNGYSGYTF. The full variable domain, with the rest looked up from reference TRBV5-6 and TRBJ1-2, is DAGVTQSPTHLIKTRGQQVTLRCSPKSGHDTVSWYQQALGQGPQFIFQYYEEEERQRGNFPDRFSGHQFPNYSSELNVNALLLGDSALYLCASSPPLKNGYSGYTFGSGTRLTVV.

The genes are TRBV25-1 and TRBJ1-2; maybe TRBD1 (5 bases). V was clipped by 3 bases and J by 5 bases, with 7 bases between them. The CDR3 spans 12 residues. From germline, CDR1 is MGHDK and CDR2 SYGVNS. The CDR3 DNA reads as TGTGCCAGCAGTGACCCAGGGTATGGCTACACCTTC. Translating it yields CASSDPGYGYTF.

The chain couples TRBV25-1 to TRBJ1-2, with 11 bases that match TRBD1. This CDR3 is built from 15 residues. From germline, CDR1 is MGHDK and CDR2 SYGVNS. Germline trimming cut 5 bases from V and 1 base from J; bases unmatched to any gene: 3. DNA for the CDR3: TGTGCCAGCAGTCCTGGGACAGGGGGTAACTATGGCTACACCTTC. It is translated as CASSPGTGGNYGYTF.

This clone was found a few times. V and J are TRBV11-2 and TRBJ2-2; D gene ambiguous. This CDR3 has 13 residues. V lost 5 bases and J 6 bases, leaving 10 bases between the germline ends. The germline V gene encodes CDR1 SGHAT and CDR2 FQNNGV. CDR3 DNA: TGTGCCAGCAGCGCCCATTTGGCCGGGGAGCTGTTTTTT. Encoded protein: CASSAHLAGELFF. Combining the CDR3 with reference TRBV11-2 and TRBJ2-2 gives the whole variable domain EAGVAQSPRYKIIEKRQSVAFWCNPISGHATLYWYQQILGQGPKLLIQFQNNGVVDDSQLPKDRFSAERLKGVDSTLKIQPAKLEDSAVYLCASSAHLAGELFFGEGSRLTVL.

The chain links TRBV14 to TRBJ2-7; D is perhaps TRBD2 (6 bases). This CDR3 has 14 residues. V lost 1 base and J 7 bases, leaving 14 bases between the germline ends. Germline CDR1 is SGHDN and CDR2 is FVKESK. In DNA, the CDR3 is TGTGCCAGCAGCCAAGCCCGGGACCGGGGGGAGCAGTACTTC. Translation gives CASSQARDRGEQYF.

This clone has just a few counts. The chain is built from TRBV2 and TRBJ1-6; D remains ambiguous. Germline CDR1 and CDR2: SNHLY and FYNNEI. The germline V and J ends were trimmed by 9 bases and 8 bases, with 11 bases remaining between them. The CDR3 length is 12 residues. The CDR3 loop is CASETRYSPLHF. CDR3 DNA sequence: TGTGCCAGTGAGACACGTTATTCACCCCTCCACTTT.

The chain couples TRBV29-1 to TRBJ2-3; D remains ambiguous. V lost 4 bases, J lost 2 bases, and 4 bases lay in between. The CDR3 covers 11 residues. Per the germline V gene, CDR1 is SQVTM and CDR2 is ANQGSEA. CDR3 loop: CSVAHTDTQYF. The CDR3 nucleotides are TGCAGCGTTGCTCACACAGATACGCAGTATTTT.

The chain links TRBV7-2 to TRBJ2-1; 10 bases map to TRBD2. V trimming: 4 bases; J trimming: 4 bases; junction bases outside the gene matches: 4. This CDR3 is built from 15 residues. The germline V gene encodes CDR1 SGHTA and CDR2 FQGNSA. CDR3 loop: CASSYQTSGYNEQFF. The CDR3 DNA follows: TGTGCCAGCAGCTACCAGACTAGCGGGTACAATGAGCAGTTCTTC.